This TCR beta chain was identified during a study of T cells in Graves' hyperthyroidism and ophthalmopathy. The wider study: Prior to any treatment, at the point of initial diagnosis, peripheral blood was collected.

This clonotype was found many times. Germline V lookup: CDR1 WNHNN, CDR2 SYGVQD (reference sequence). The V segment lost 5 bases and the J segment 3 bases; nucleotides outside the gene matches: 13. The CDR3 runs to 18 residues. The CDR3 regions of TCR beta were amplified from RNA transcripts. With the HTBI primer set, the TCR CDR3 went through a first round of RT-PCR. TCRdb re-analysed the multiplex PCR reads in MiXCR, keeping a single row per CDR3 protein. The sample has 250,000 or so distinct CDR3 sequences, about 15% seen once. Material: blood. This receptor was obtained from a woman aged 40-49 years with Graves' hyperthyroidism that later progressed to Graves' ophthalmopathy. This rearrangement joins TRBV10-1 to TRBJ2-7, with 13 bases lining up with TRBD2. The CDR3 here is CASSSSPGTSGKSYEQYF. The CDR3 nucleotides are TGCGCCAGCAGTTCTTCCCCCGGGACTAGCGGGAAGAGCTACGAGCAGTACTTC.